The subject of this entry is one T cell receptor (beta chain). Its antigen is not known. This sample is part of a study of PD-1 blockade in mismatch repair-deficient tumors. Study-wide context: All were previously treated, progressing patients with over 9 mismatch repair-deficient cancer types.

Every patient had mismatch repair deficiency by PCR or immunohistochemistry. General study points: Tumor-resident clones, often absent from pretreatment blood, expanded after pembrolizumab and then contracted.

This CDR3 contains 17 residues. The protocol was immunoSEQ multiplex PCR, while the TCRdb copy is restricted to in-frame clones and leaves out a portion. The sample lists around 51,000 clones, approximately 84% occurring once. The chain joins TRBV21-1 to TRBJ1-5; TRBD1 is taken as the D call from the table, unchecked against the DNA. TRBV21-1 is a pseudogene segment. This clonotype was sampled from an adult with mismatch repair-deficient cancer. Sequences were derived from peripheral blood, sampled roughly 21 weeks after starting pembrolizumab. The DNA for the CDR3 is TGTGCCAGCAGCTCCCGGCTGACAGGGATAGTCGCTCAGCCCCAGCATTTT. Translation gives CASSSRLTGIVAQPQHF.